Following are 13 T cell receptor beta chains from one sample sequenced in a study of T cell changes during pregnancy in multiple sclerosis. Using immunoSEQ multiplex PCR, the repertoire was profiled, and TCRdb retains in-frame clones only, with some absent. The data show roughly 75,000 clones, with around 89% seen just once and approximately 2% held by the top ten. The specimen was peripheral blood, collected before pregnancy. Source of these receptors: a female donor with multiple sclerosis, enrolled in a pregnancy study.

This sequence joins TRBV25-1 and TRBJ2-5; TRBD1 might be the D (6 bases). The CDR3 spans 16 residues. Per the germline V gene, CDR1 is MGHDK and CDR2 is SYGVNS. V was trimmed by 5 bases and J by 1 base, leaving 17 bases between them. The CDR3 spells CASSLRQAYIQETQYF. The CDR3 region has the DNA TGTGCCAGCAGTTTGCGACAGGCCTATATCCAAGAGACCCAGTACTTC.

This clone was seen once. The V gene is TRBV5-1, the J gene TRBJ2-7; possible D gene TRBD1, 5 bases. CDR3 length equals 17 residues. Per germline, CDR1 SGHRS and CDR2 YFSETQ. Trimming removed 2 bases at V and 0 bases at J, with 18 bases between. CDR3 nucleotides: TGCGCCAGCAGCTTAAGGGGCTTAGGCCAGAGCTCCTACGAGCAGTACTTC. Translating gives CASSLRGLGQSSYEQYF.

The rearrangement uses TRBV7-9 and TRBJ1-2; D is unclear. Trimming pared 3 bases from V and 4 bases from J, leaving 18 bases between. Germline CDR1 reads SEHNR; CDR2 reads FQNEAQ (reference sequence). This CDR3 has 16 residues. In DNA, the CDR3 is TGTGCCAGCAGCTTCCCCGTAGTAGTGGTTAGCTATGGCTACACCTTC. This gives the protein CASSFPVVVVSYGYTF. The whole variable domain, remainder taken from reference TRBV7-9 and TRBJ1-2, is DTGVSQNPRHKITKRGQNVTFRCDPISEHNRLYWYRQTLGQGPEFLTYFQNEAQLEKSRLLSDRFSAERPKGSFSTLEIQRTEQGDSAMYLCASSFPVVVVSYGYTFGSGTRLTVV.

This sequence joins TRBV30 and TRBJ1-5; D perhaps matches TRBD1 (6 bases). The CDR3 covers 14 residues. Germline CDR1 reads GTSNPN; CDR2 reads SVGIG (reference sequence). Trimming pared 2 bases from V and 11 bases from J, leaving 19 bases between. In DNA, the CDR3 is TGTGCCTGGAGTAAGGGGCAGGCCCAGGGGTCCCAGCATTTT. Its protein product is CAWSKGQAQGSQHF.

J is TRBJ1-4 and V is TRBV4-1, with a tentative D call TRBD1 (5 bases). Trimming stripped 2 bases from V and 12 bases from J, with 13 bases between. The CDR3 is made up of 13 amino acids. CDR1 MGHRA and CDR2 YSYEKL come from the germline V gene. The CDR3 nucleotides are TGCGCCAGCAGCCAATGGGGGGGTATCGAACTGTTTTTT. Amino acids: CASSQWGGIELFF.

This clone was observed a few times. V is TRBV5-1 and J is TRBJ1-2, with TRBD1 identical over 8 bases. V was pared by 2 bases and J by 8 bases, with 8 bases of the junction left unmatched. CDR1 is SGHRS, CDR2 YFSETQ, per germline. This CDR3 comprises 14 residues. The CDR3 loop is CASSLGQGSGGYTF. The CDR3 DNA is TGCGCCAGCAGCTTAGGACAGGGATCCGGCGGCTACACCTTC. Drawing the rest from reference TRBV5-1 and TRBJ1-2, the complete variable domain is KAGVTQTPRYLIKTRGQQVTLSCSPISGHRSVSWYQQTPGQGLQFLFEYFSETQRNKGNFPGRFSGRQFSNSRSEMNVSTLELGDSALYLCASSLGQGSGGYTFGSGTRLTVV.

The V gene is TRBV6-5, the J gene TRBJ1-2; the D gene is possibly TRBD1 (5 bases). The germline CDR1 and CDR2 sequences are MNHEY and SVGAGI. V gave up 5 bases and J gave up 3 bases, with 10 bases separating them. The CDR3 covers 13 residues. CDR3 amino acids: CASSRTRDYGYTF. The CDR3 bases are TGTGCCAGCAGTCGAACCAGGGACTATGGCTACACCTTC.

The sample holds one count of this clone. The V and J genes are TRBV5-1 and TRBJ2-5, with 12 bases that match TRBD1. The CDR3 has 16 residues. Germline CDR1 is SGHRS and CDR2 is YFSETQ. V trimming: 3 bases; J trimming: 5 bases; junction bases outside the gene matches: 8. CDR3 residues: CASSYPRGQGAETQYF. CDR3 coding DNA: TGCGCCAGCAGCTACCCAAGGGGACAGGGGGCGGAGACCCAGTACTTC.

The V gene is TRBV2, the J gene TRBJ2-3; D is uncertain. There are 12 residues in the CDR3. Germline assignment: CDR1 SNHLY and CDR2 FYNNEI. The ends were cut back, 1 base at V and 5 bases at J, with 4 bases in the middle. The chain's CDR3 is CASSEERDTQYF. CDR3 coding DNA: TGTGCCAGCAGTGAAGAGCGAGATACGCAGTATTTT.

The chain uses TRBV19 and TRBJ2-7; 11 bases map to TRBD2. The CDR3 loop spans 15 amino acids. V shed 7 bases and J 2 bases; nucleotides not matched to a gene: 7. CDR1 and CDR2 from the germline V gene are LNHDA and SQIVND (reference sequence). CDR3 protein: CASTPTSGAAYEQYF. In DNA, the CDR3 is TGTGCCAGTACCCCGACTAGCGGGGCCGCCTACGAGCAGTACTTC.

CDR3 region: CASSFLDRAEQYF. The CDR3 region has the DNA TGTGCCAGCAGTTTCCTGGACAGGGCCGAGCAGTACTTC. The V gene is TRBV27, the J gene TRBJ2-7; TRBD1 matches 8 bases. The CDR3 totals 13 residues. Per germline, CDR1 MNHEY and CDR2 SMNVEV (reference sequence). After removal of 3 bases from V and 6 bases from J, the junction contained 4 bases not matched to a gene.

This chain joins TRBV15 and TRBJ1-5; D is possibly TRBD1 (6 bases). The CDR3 loop spans 15 amino acids. The V end lost 4 bases, the J end lost 1 base, and 11 bases lay between the germline ends. The germline V gene has CDR1 LNHNV and CDR2 YYDKDF (reference sequence). The CDR3 region is CATSIYRASNQPQHF. DNA of the CDR3: TGTGCCACCAGCATCTACAGGGCAAGCAATCAGCCCCAGCATTTT.

The chain links TRBV28 to TRBJ1-5, with 9 bases fitting TRBD1. V lost 6 bases to trimming and J lost 5 bases; unmatched junction nucleotides: 5. The germline V gene has CDR1 MDHEN and CDR2 SYDVKM. This CDR3 contains 14 residues. CDR3 region: CASSLGQGDQPQHF. The CDR3 DNA sequence: TGTGCCAGCAGCTTGGGACAGGGAGATCAGCCCCAGCATTTT.